These 26 T cell receptor beta chains were all obtained from the same sample, sequenced in a study of identical twins. TCRdb passed the 5' RACE reads through MiXCR, listing each CDR3 protein once. Seen here are approximately 670,000 distinct CDR3 sequences, roughly 6% observed once, and the top ten hold approximately 2%. The sample consisted of naive T cells sorted from blood. These TCRs come from a young man in good health.

Worth noting for this clonotype: With a much larger clone just one base away, this may be a read error. This is likely a read error, given that the CDR3 carries no conserved phenylalanine or tryptophan at its end. The V call is TRBV6-1, the J call TRBJ2-1; TRBD2 agrees at 8 bases. CDR1 and CDR2 from the germline V gene are MNHNS and SASEGT. The V and J ends lost 8 bases and 1 base, in that order; junction bases with no gene match: 4. This CDR3 is built from 14 residues. This CDR3 reads CASAPSGSYNEQFC. Written as DNA, the CDR3 is TGTGCCAGCGCTCCTAGCGGGTCCTACAATGAGCAGTTCTGC.

This clonotype was counted at least ten times. V usage is TRBV5-1 and J usage is TRBJ2-1; 7 bases align to TRBD1. The CDR3 runs 11 residues. J lost 10 bases, V lost 3 bases, and 1 base had no gene match. Looked up from germline, CDR1 is SGHRS and CDR2 is YFSETQ. In nucleotides, the CDR3 is TGCGCCAGCAGCTGGGACAGCGAGCAGTTCTTC. Its protein is CASSWDSEQFF.

A few counts support this clonotype. The J gene is TRBJ2-6, the V gene TRBV9; D ambiguous. Germline V gives CDR1 SGDLS, CDR2 YYNGEE. This CDR3 comprises 16 residues. V lost 0 bases to trimming and J lost 0 bases, with 7 bases between them. DNA for the CDR3: TGTGCCAGCAGCGTAGGGCACCTCTCTGGGGCCAACGTCCTGACTTTC. Its protein is CASSVGHLSGANVLTF.

This clonotype has just a few counts. The chain links TRBV28 to TRBJ2-2; TRBD1 agrees at 7 bases. The CDR3 length is 15 residues. Germline V CDR1 and CDR2: MDHEN, SYDVKM. V lost 1 base and J lost 7; bases outside the gene matches: 6. The DNA of the CDR3 is TGTGCCAGCAGTTTATCCCAAGACAGGGTCGGGGAGCTGTTTTTT. It is translated as CASSLSQDRVGELFF. The variable domain in full, completed from reference TRBV28 and TRBJ2-2, reads DVKVTQSSRYLVKRTGEKVFLECVQDMDHENMFWYRQDPGLGLRLIYFSYDVKMKEKGDIPEGYSVSREKKERFSLILESASTNQTSMYLCASSLSQDRVGELFFGEGSRLTVL.

The rearrangement joins TRBV27 to TRBJ2-7; D unclear. V was shortened by 5 bases and J by 1 base, with 9 bases between the two germline ends. This CDR3 has 13 amino acids. The germline V gene encodes CDR1 MNHEY and CDR2 SMNVEV (reference sequence). CDR3 DNA sequence: TGTGCCAGCAGTCCCTACCCTTCCTACGAGCAGTACTTC. Protein sequence: CASSPYPSYEQYF.

The V call is TRBV5-1, the J call TRBJ2-1; possibly TRBD1 for D (5 bases). The germline V and J ends were trimmed by 1 base and 0 bases, with 14 bases remaining between them. CDR3 size: 17 residues. The germline CDR1 and CDR2 sequences are SGHRS and YFSETQ. As DNA, the CDR3 is TGCGCCAGCAGCTTGATGGCCCAGGGAAACTCCTACAATGAGCAGTTCTTC. It encodes CASSLMAQGNSYNEQFF. Combining the CDR3 with reference TRBV5-1 and TRBJ2-1 gives the whole variable domain KAGVTQTPRYLIKTRGQQVTLSCSPISGHRSVSWYQQTPGQGLQFLFEYFSETQRNKGNFPGRFSGRQFSNSRSEMNVSTLELGDSALYLCASSLMAQGNSYNEQFFGPGTRLTVL.

This clonotype occurred a few times. CDR3 bases: TGTGCCAGCAGCTTAGCCAAGGGGAACGAGCAGTACTTC. Translation: CASSLAKGNEQYF. V usage is TRBV11-1 and J usage is TRBJ2-7, with D possibly being TRBD1 (5 bases). V was shortened by 0 bases and J by 5 bases, with 8 bases between the two germline ends. Germline-derived CDR1 and CDR2 are SGHAT and FQDESV (reference sequence). The length of the CDR3 is 13 residues.

V gene TRBV6-5 combines with J gene TRBJ2-1, with 10 bases aligning to TRBD2. Germline loops: CDR1 MNHEY, CDR2 SVGAGI. Trimming took 1 base from V and 9 from J; bases not matched to a gene: 6. The CDR3 has 15 residues. CDR3 DNA: TGTGCCAGCAGTTACTTGCAAGCGGGAGGGGGTGAGCAGTTCTTC. It yields the protein CASSYLQAGGGEQFF.

This clonotype was picked up many times. This chain uses TRBV15 with TRBJ1-3; D not resolved. Trimming pared 8 bases from V and 0 bases from J, leaving 8 bases between. The CDR3 contains 13 residues. Germline V CDR1 and CDR2: LNHNV, YYDKDF (reference sequence). CDR3 in amino acids: CATRGISGNTIYF. The CDR3 nucleotides read TGTGCCACCCGCGGGATCTCTGGAAACACCATATATTTT.

This clonotype appeared a few times. At one boundary the junction diverges from the germline segment, which might be a read error. The chain links TRBV7-9 to TRBJ2-1; no reliable D call. The CDR3 sequence is 14 residues long. The germline CDR1 and CDR2 sequences are SEHNR and FQNEAQ (reference sequence). CDR3 nucleotide sequence: TGTGCCAGCAGCTTAGCGCGTGGCTACGATGAGCAGTTCTTC. Translated: CASSLARGYDEQFF.

This clonotype was seen repeatedly, ten times or more. The chain uses TRBV7-2 and TRBJ1-1; a weak D match, TRBD1 (5 bases). The CDR3 is made up of 14 amino acids. V lost 5 bases and J lost 5, with 15 bases in between. Germline V gives CDR1 SGHTA, CDR2 FQGNSA. The CDR3 is CASSPRQGWTEAFF. The CDR3 DNA sequence: TGTGCCAGCAGCCCCCGGCAGGGTTGGACTGAAGCTTTCTTT.

This clonotype was detected only a few times. The V and J genes are TRBV25-1 and TRBJ2-1; 7 nucleotides agree with TRBD2. Germline values: CDR1 MGHDK, CDR2 SYGVNS. The CDR3 contains 17 residues. V trimming: 1 base; J trimming: 3 bases; junction bases outside the gene matches: 9. CDR3 DNA: TGTGCCAGCAGTGAATTTGGGACTACGGTCCACTACAATGAGCAGTTCTTC. This codes for CASSEFGTTVHYNEQFF.

This clonotype was observed many times. The J gene is TRBJ1-1, the V gene TRBV12-3 or TRBV12-4; 7 bases fit TRBD1. V shed 3 bases and J 2 bases; nucleotides not matched to a gene: 3. This CDR3 is 14 amino acids long. CDR3 sequence reads: CASSFYRGNTEAFF. The CDR3 bases are TGTGCCAGCAGTTTCTACAGGGGTAACACTGAAGCTTTCTTT.

This clonotype was observed at least ten times. This chain uses TRBV20-1 with TRBJ2-1; no clear D gene. The CDR3 spans 15 residues. The germline gives CDR1 DFQATT, CDR2 SNEGSKA (reference sequence). V was trimmed by 0 bases and J by 0 bases, leaving 9 bases between them. The DNA for the CDR3 is TGCAGTGCTAGAGAGTCTATCCGCTCCTACAATGAGCAGTTCTTC. Amino acid sequence: CSARESIRSYNEQFF.

This CDR3 reads CASSPAGGHQPQHF. CDR3 sequence (DNA): TGTGCCAGCTCACCAGCAGGGGGGCACCAGCCCCAGCATTTT. The chain links TRBV18 to TRBJ1-5; TRBD1 matches 7 bases. The CDR3 loop spans 14 amino acids. V shed 2 bases and J 7 bases; nucleotides not matched to a gene: 5. Per the germline V gene, CDR1 is KGHSH and CDR2 is LQKENI.

This clonotype was seen a few times. The V gene is TRBV6-5, the J gene TRBJ2-1; possibly TRBD2 for D (6 bases). The CDR3 loop spans 15 amino acids. V lost 1 base and J 0 bases, leaving 7 bases between the germline ends. Germline CDR1 is MNHEY and CDR2 is SVGAGI. DNA for the CDR3: TGTGCCAGCAGTTACTTAGCGGTCTCCTACAATGAGCAGTTCTTC. Its protein product is CASSYLAVSYNEQFF.

This clonotype came up many times. J is TRBJ2-1 and V is TRBV12-3 or TRBV12-4; TRBD2 agrees at 14 bases. V lost 7 bases to trimming and J lost 15 bases; unmatched junction nucleotides: 11. This CDR3 region has 14 residues. CDR3 coding DNA: TGTGCCAGCACTGTAGGGACTAGCGGGAGTTTTCGGTTCTTC. Protein: CASTVGTSGSFRFF.

This clonotype was detected only a few times. V is TRBV4-1 and J is TRBJ2-1; perhaps TRBD2 as D (6 bases). Per the germline V gene, CDR1 is MGHRA and CDR2 is YSYEKL. V was trimmed by 0 bases and J by 15 bases, leaving 24 bases between them. The CDR3 loop spans 16 amino acids. The CDR3 is CASSQEGYGSAGSPFF. CDR3 in DNA: TGCGCCAGCAGCCAAGAGGGATACGGGAGCGCGGGAAGTCCGTTCTTC.

This clonotype showed up many times. The chain combines TRBV12-3 or TRBV12-4 with TRBJ2-7; D perhaps matches TRBD2 (6 bases). Trimming took 5 bases from V and 1 from J, leaving 27 bases between them. The CDR3 extends over 19 amino acids. CDR3 in DNA: TGTGCCAGCAGTGTAGAGGACACGCCGGGACTTCCTTTTTCCTACGAGCAGTACTTC. It encodes CASSVEDTPGLPFSYEQYF.

Many counts were recorded for this clonotype. The chain recombines TRBV29-1 with TRBJ1-4, with D possibly being TRBD1 (5 bases). This CDR3 is built from 12 residues. V was cut by 4 bases and J by 14 bases, with 17 bases left in between. CDR1 SQVTM and CDR2 ANQGSEA come from the germline V gene. CDR3 sequence reads: CSVVLPQGVLFF. CDR3 DNA: TGCAGCGTTGTTCTTCCCCAGGGAGTCCTGTTTTTT.

There are many counts of this clonotype. The rearrangement joins TRBV5-1 to TRBJ2-3; a possible D gene is TRBD1 (5 bases). From germline, CDR1 is SGHRS and CDR2 YFSETQ. V was pared by 5 bases and J by 3 bases, with 16 bases between. The CDR3 runs to 15 residues. In DNA, the CDR3 is TGCGCCAGCAGTTTTACAGGTGATCTTACAGATACGCAGTATTTT. Its protein product is CASSFTGDLTDTQYF.

The rearrangement joins TRBV19 to TRBJ2-2; TRBD1 aligns across 9 bases. The CDR3 has 16 amino acids. The J segment lost 4 bases and the V segment lost 7 bases, leaving 10 bases of the junction unmatched. Germline V gene sequence: CDR1 LNHDA, CDR2 SQIVND (reference sequence). CDR3 loop: CASTYGTGIGTGELFF. In nucleotides, the CDR3 is TGTGCCAGTACCTATGGGACAGGGATCGGCACCGGGGAGCTGTTTTTT.

The chain joins TRBV28 to TRBJ1-5; D ambiguous. The CDR3 consists of 14 residues. Deletions cut 5 bases from V and 1 base from J, with 9 bases between. Germline loops: CDR1 MDHEN, CDR2 SYDVKM. The CDR3 spells CASSPSKSNQPQHF. DNA for the CDR3: TGTGCCAGCAGTCCATCGAAGAGCAATCAGCCCCAGCATTTT.

This clonotype has a count of ten or more. This chain links TRBV7-2 with TRBJ1-5; D not resolved. Germline V gives CDR1 SGHTA, CDR2 FQGNSA. The CDR3 length is 15 residues. The ends were cut back, 1 base at V and 6 bases at J, with 13 bases in the middle. For the CDR3, the DNA is TGTGCCAGCAGCTTAGGGGGATCAAGGGCTCAGCCCCAGCATTTT. Translating gives CASSLGGSRAQPQHF.

This clonotype was seen ten or more times. The chain employs TRBV5-1 and TRBJ2-3; D is unresolved. V was trimmed by 5 bases and J by 0 bases, leaving 16 bases between them. Germline loops: CDR1 SGHRS, CDR2 YFSETQ. CDR3 length equals 16 residues. In DNA form, the CDR3 reads TGCGCCAGCAGACATACTGGTCGCCCTAGCACAGATACGCAGTATTTT. Translated, it gives CASRHTGRPSTDTQYF.

Concerning this clonotype itself: A much bigger clone sits one base away, suggesting this may be a read error. The V gene is TRBV7-2, the J gene TRBJ2-7; 7 bases align to TRBD2. Germline V gene data show CDR1 as SGHTA and CDR2 as FQGNSA. V shed 1 base, J shed 6 bases, and the junction held 6 bases outside the gene matches. There are 14 residues in the CDR3. This CDR3 is CASSLVAGDCEQYF. The CDR3 DNA sequence: TGTGCCAGCAGCTTAGTGGCGGGGGACTGCGAGCAGTACTTC.